This T cell receptor (beta chain) is from a study of cytomegalovirus exposure and HLA in healthy donors. Study-wide context: The roughly 130 validation repertoires used the same platform as the roughly 700 first-cohort repertoires (as reported by a later analysis). Study results and caveats: The listing of 150 or so TCR beta chains classed them as cytomegalovirus-associated. There were some public TCRs occurring in many donors, but most TCR sequences were rare. The classifier, whose performance was assessed in both the original and validation cohorts, reportedly diagnosed cytomegalovirus status with high specificity and sensitivity.

CDR1 and CDR2 (germline): MDHEN, SYDVKM. The J segment lost 2 bases and the V segment lost 5 bases, leaving 8 bases of the junction unmatched. CDR3 length: 16 amino acids. The assay was immunoSEQ multiplex PCR, and TCRdb's table has in-frame clones only and misses some. Among around 250,000 clones, around 90% were seen once, and the ten largest hold 0.37%. A few counts support this clone. No antigen is known for it. The sample taken for sequencing was PBMCs. V usage is TRBV28 and J usage is TRBJ1-3, with 8 bases aligning to TRBD1. The sequence was obtained from a young woman in good health and CMV-seronegative. The CDR3 loop is CASSPPGQAAGNTIYF. The CDR3 nucleotides read TGTGCCAGCAGTCCGCCGGGACAGGCAGCTGGAAACACCATATATTTT.